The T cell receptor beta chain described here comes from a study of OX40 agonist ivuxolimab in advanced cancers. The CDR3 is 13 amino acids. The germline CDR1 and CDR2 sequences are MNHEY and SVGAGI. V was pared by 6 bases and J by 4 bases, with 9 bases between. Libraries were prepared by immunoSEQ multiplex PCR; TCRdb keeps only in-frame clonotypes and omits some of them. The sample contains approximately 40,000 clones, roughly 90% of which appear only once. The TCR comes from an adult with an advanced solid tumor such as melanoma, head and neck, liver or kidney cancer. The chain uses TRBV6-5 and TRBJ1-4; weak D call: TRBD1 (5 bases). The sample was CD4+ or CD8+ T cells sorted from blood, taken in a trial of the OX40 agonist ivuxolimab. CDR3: CASSGQHNEKLFF. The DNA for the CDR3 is TGTGCCAGCAGCGGACAACATAATGAAAAACTGTTTTTT.